Below, 17 T cell receptor beta chains from the same sample are listed, as sequenced in a study. Each CDR3 protein gets one entry after TCRdb re-called the 5' RACE reads with MiXCR. The sample carries about 64,000 distinct CDR3 sequences, less than 25% recorded once. The specimen was memory CD4+ T cells sorted from a lymph node. Subset of the sample: memory CD4+ T cells, CD4+CD45RO+CD25-. The receptors stem from a female donor with breast cancer.

This clonotype appeared a few times. The J gene is TRBJ2-3, the V gene TRBV6-2 or TRBV6-3; weak D call: TRBD2 (5 bases). The CDR3 has 13 amino acids. Germline CDR1 and CDR2: MNHEY and SVGEGT. V dropped 5 bases and J dropped 6 bases, with 12 bases sitting between them. The DNA for the CDR3 is TGTGCCAGCAGTGGAGGATTTTCGGATACGCAGTATTTT. Protein: CASSGGFSDTQYF.

V gene TRBV20-1 combines with J gene TRBJ1-1; TRBD1 is a possible D gene (6 bases). This CDR3 contains 13 residues. Germline assignment: CDR1 DFQATT and CDR2 SNEGSKA (reference sequence). The germline V and J ends were trimmed by 6 bases and 3 bases, with 14 bases remaining between them. CDR3 protein: CSARQNRDTEAFF. CDR3 coding DNA: TGCAGTGCACGACAAAACAGGGACACTGAAGCTTTCTTT.

This clonotype appeared many times. The rearrangement links TRBV4-3 to TRBJ1-2, with D perhaps matching TRBD1 (5 bases). This CDR3 contains 13 residues. The germline gives CDR1 LGHNA, CDR2 YSLEER. V was pared by 0 bases and J by 4 bases, with 6 bases between. CDR3 protein: CASSQDQGYGYTF. CDR3 coding DNA: TGCGCCAGCAGCCAAGATCAGGGCTATGGCTACACCTTC.

This chain uses TRBV29-1 with TRBJ1-3; D perhaps matches TRBD1 (5 bases). This CDR3 spans 14 amino acids. V lost 4 bases and J lost 4, with 14 bases in between. The germline CDR1 and CDR2 sequences are SQVTM and ANQGSEA. The CDR3, as DNA: TGCAGCGTTGCGGGACTCGAGTCGGGAAACACCATATATTTT. Its translation: CSVAGLESGNTIYF.

The table lists this clonotype with many counts. The V call is TRBV6-6, the J call TRBJ2-5, with TRBD2 as a possible D gene (6 bases). This CDR3 contains 13 residues. V gave up 8 bases and J gave up 3 bases, with 13 bases separating them. Germline loops: CDR1 MNHNY, CDR2 SVGAGI (reference sequence). Written as DNA, the CDR3 is TGTGCCAGCGGACCCCGCGGGGAAGAGACCCAGTACTTC. Encoded protein: CASGPRGEETQYF.

This clonotype occurred a few times. Given a much more abundant clone one base away, this may be a read error. DNA of the CDR3: TGTGCCAGCAGCGTATCAGGGAATTCCGTCAATTCACCCCTCCGCTTT. As protein: CASSVSGNSVNSPLRF. J is TRBJ1-6 and V is TRBV7-3; TRBD1 is a possible D gene (5 bases). There are 16 residues in the CDR3. The germline V gene has CDR1 SGHTA and CDR2 FQGTGA.

This clonotype was counted many times. The J gene is TRBJ2-7, the V gene TRBV5-1; 9 bases fit TRBD1. Trimming removed 7 bases from V and 7 bases from J; junction bases left unmatched: 12. Germline V CDR1 and CDR2: SGHRS, YFSETQ. This CDR3 spans 14 amino acids. The CDR3 nucleotides are TGCGCCAGCTTATCCGGGACAGGGACAGAAGAGCAGTACTTC. Translation: CASLSGTGTEEQYF. The entire variable domain, with the rest obtained from reference TRBV5-1 and TRBJ2-7, is as follows: KAGVTQTPRYLIKTRGQQVTLSCSPISGHRSVSWYQQTPGQGLQFLFEYFSETQRNKGNFPGRFSGRQFSNSRSEMNVSTLELGDSALYLCASLSGTGTEEQYFGPGTRLTVT.

This clonotype was detected ten times or more. The chain employs TRBV7-2 and TRBJ1-5; D is possibly TRBD1 (6 bases). Trimming removed 5 bases at V and 0 bases at J, with 11 bases between. This CDR3 contains 15 residues. Germline CDR1 is SGHTA and CDR2 is FQGNSA. CDR3 residues: CASSVGGTSNQPQHF. In DNA, the CDR3 is TGTGCCAGCAGCGTAGGGGGAACTAGCAATCAGCCCCAGCATTTT.

J is TRBJ2-1 and V is TRBV11-2; 7 bases are shared with TRBD1. Germline V lookup: CDR1 SGHAT, CDR2 FQNNGV. The J segment lost 9 bases and the V segment lost 5 bases, leaving 13 bases of the junction unmatched. The CDR3 is 15 amino acids. CDR3 in DNA: TGTGCCAGCAGCCCCCAAGCCCAGGGGGTTGGTGAGCAGTTCTTC. It codes for CASSPQAQGVGEQFF.

This clonotype has just one count. A read error may explain this, as a much larger clone is one base away. This chain uses TRBV6-6 with TRBJ1-4; weak D call: TRBD1 (5 bases). The CDR3 loop spans 14 amino acids. V was cut by 6 bases and J by 4 bases, with 12 bases left in between. Germline loops: CDR1 MNHNY, CDR2 SVGAGI (reference sequence). CDR3 loop: CASRTRDGNEKLFF. The CDR3, as DNA: TGTGCCAGCAGAACTCGGGACGGTAATGAAAAACTGTTTTTT.

As regards this clonotype: A read error may account for a junction end that differs from germline. This chain uses TRBV7-9 with TRBJ2-3; no firm D call. CDR1 and CDR2 (germline): SEHNR, FQNEAQ (reference sequence). This CDR3 spans 14 amino acids. CDR3 protein: CASSSIPFGDTRYF. The DNA of the CDR3 is TGTGCCAGCAGCTCAATCCCTTTTGGGGATACGCGGTATTTT.

V gene TRBV7-2 combines with J gene TRBJ2-5; tentatively, D is TRBD2 (6 bases). CDR1 is SGHTA, CDR2 FQGNSA, per germline. The CDR3 sequence is 16 residues long. The germline V and J ends were trimmed by 2 bases and 2 bases, with 15 bases remaining between them. The CDR3 region is CASSLTAARGQETQYF. DNA of the CDR3: TGTGCCAGCAGCTTAACCGCCGCCCGGGGGCAAGAGACCCAGTACTTC.

The table lists this clonotype with a few counts. This chain links TRBV5-1 with TRBJ2-7, with D possibly being TRBD2 (6 bases). With 0 bases removed from V and 5 bases from J, the gap between germline ends came to 15 bases. The CDR3 extends over 15 amino acids. The germline CDR1 and CDR2 sequences are SGHRS and YFSETQ. The CDR3 DNA follows: TGCGCCAGCAGCTTGGTACACGGGAGCCCACACGAGCAGTACTTC. Amino acids: CASSLVHGSPHEQYF.

The chain recombines TRBV7-9 with TRBJ2-5; D not certain. Trimming shortened V by 7 bases and J by 5 bases, and 5 bases separated the two germline ends. The CDR3 consists of 10 residues. Per germline, CDR1 SEHNR and CDR2 FQNEAQ (reference sequence). The DNA for the CDR3 is TGTGCCAGCATAACGGAGACCCAGTACTTC. Protein sequence: CASITETQYF.

This clonotype turned up a few times. The chain employs TRBV9 and TRBJ1-1, with D tentatively TRBD1 (5 bases). The length of the CDR3 is 15 residues. Trimming took 4 bases from V and 0 from J, leaving 13 bases between them. Germline-derived CDR1 and CDR2 are SGDLS and YYNGEE. The CDR3 DNA reads TGTGCCAGCAGCCTTGTGCAGGGTGTGAACACTGAAGCTTTCTTT. It specifies CASSLVQGVNTEAFF.

This chain uses TRBV12-3 or TRBV12-4 with TRBJ2-5; D tentatively reads TRBD1 or TRBD2 (5 bases each). This CDR3 spans 14 amino acids. Trimming left V 5 bases short and J 2 bases short, with 12 bases between. CDR3 region: CASSRGTLQETQYF. The CDR3 coding sequence is TGTGCCAGCAGTAGAGGGACCCTACAAGAGACCCAGTACTTC.

The rearrangement uses TRBV12-3 or TRBV12-4 and TRBJ2-1; D not resolved. The CDR3 length is 14 residues. The V and J ends lost 5 bases and 6 bases respectively, with 14 bases between them. This CDR3 reads CASSPANVFNEQFF. CDR3 coding DNA: TGTGCCAGCAGTCCTGCTAACGTCTTCAATGAGCAGTTCTTC.